One and the same sample provided the 23 T cell receptor beta chains below, sequenced in a study of blood T cell repertoires in COVID-19. The repertoire was sequenced with immunoSEQ multiplex PCR; TCRdb's copy has only in-frame clones and lacks some. Found here are a few hundred thousand clones, roughly 82% of them singletons; the top ten hold approximately 1.5%. Sequences were obtained from peripheral blood. The receptors shown here come from a woman aged 40-49 years who had recovered from COVID-19.

The V gene is TRBV28, the J gene TRBJ2-3; D unresolved. Deletions cut 5 bases from V and 6 bases from J, with 9 bases between. This CDR3 has 12 amino acids. Germline V lookup: CDR1 MDHEN, CDR2 SYDVKM. CDR3 coding DNA: TGTGCCAGCAGTCCAGACTGGGATACGCAGTATTTT. As protein: CASSPDWDTQYF. Filled out from reference TRBV28 and TRBJ2-3, the complete variable domain reads DVKVTQSSRYLVKRTGEKVFLECVQDMDHENMFWYRQDPGLGLRLIYFSYDVKMKEKGDIPEGYSVSREKKERFSLILESASTNQTSMYLCASSPDWDTQYFGPGTRLTVL.

The chain uses TRBV4-3 and TRBJ1-4; weak D call: TRBD1 (5 bases). This CDR3 region has 16 residues. V was trimmed by 3 bases and J by 6 bases, leaving 17 bases between them. Germline V CDR1 and CDR2: LGHNA, YSLEER. CDR3 loop: CASSQQLTANHEKLFF. For the CDR3, the DNA is TGCGCCAGCAGCCAGCAACTGACAGCGAACCATGAAAAACTGTTTTTT.

This rearrangement joins TRBV5-6 to TRBJ1-5; tentative D call: TRBD1 (6 bases). Germline lookup yields CDR1 SGHDT and CDR2 YYEEEE. V was trimmed by 3 bases and J by 2 bases, leaving 9 bases between them. The CDR3 is made up of 14 amino acids. The CDR3 region is CASSSWTGNQPQHF. Here the CDR3 DNA reads TGTGCCAGCAGCTCCTGGACAGGCAATCAGCCCCAGCATTTT.

The V and J genes are TRBV4-2 and TRBJ1-6; D is unresolved. Germline V gene lookup returns CDR1 LGHNA and CDR2 YNFKEQ. Trimming cost V 0 bases and J 7 bases, with 7 bases left between them. The CDR3 is 14 amino acids. CDR3 nucleotides: TGTGCCAGCAGCCAAGACAGACTCAATTCACCCCTCCACTTT. It translates to CASSQDRLNSPLHF.

The chain is built from TRBV6-1 and TRBJ2-7; TRBD2 might be the D (5 bases). Between the trimmed V and J ends, which lost 2 bases and 6 bases, there was a span of 11 bases. Germline V gives CDR1 MNHNS, CDR2 SASEGT. There are 13 residues in the CDR3. The CDR3 nucleotides read TGTGCCAGCAGTGAACAGAGGGATGGCGAGCAGTACTTC. It codes for CASSEQRDGEQYF.

V is TRBV6-6 and J is TRBJ1-2; a weak D match, TRBD1 (5 bases). The CDR3 consists of 14 residues. The V gene lost 10 bases and the J gene lost 2 bases, with 17 bases spanning the gap. Per the germline V gene, CDR1 is MNHNY and CDR2 is SVGAGI (reference sequence). CDR3 sequence: CATRAGGENYGYTF. DNA for the CDR3: TGTGCCACCAGGGCGGGGGGGGAGAACTATGGCTACACCTTC.

This clone was observed a handful of times. The CDR3 loop is CASSIPDSEAFF. CDR3 in DNA: TGTGCCAGCAGTATACCGGACAGTGAAGCTTTCTTT. The chain couples TRBV12-3 or TRBV12-4 to TRBJ1-1, with D tentatively TRBD1 (6 bases). The V and J ends lost 5 bases and 7 bases respectively, with 11 bases between them. There are 12 residues in the CDR3.

This clone was observed once. For the CDR3, the DNA is TGTGCCAGCAGCTTAGTATCAGGTACTCTTATAAAGGAAAACAATGAGCAGTTCTTC. Residues: CASSLVSGTLIKENNEQFF. The rearrangement links TRBV7-2 to TRBJ2-1, with D unresolved. V was clipped by 1 base and J by 5 bases, with 24 bases between them. CDR1 is SGHTA and CDR2 is FQGNSA in the germline V gene. This CDR3 spans 19 amino acids. Variable domain in full (rest from reference TRBV7-2 and TRBJ2-1): GAGVSQSPSNKVTEKGKDVELRCDPISGHTALYWYRQSLGQGLEFLIYFQGNSAPDKSGLPSDRFSAERTGGSVSTLTIQRTQQEDSAVYLCASSLVSGTLIKENNEQFFGPGTRLTVL.

A remark on this clone: This same CDR3 is encoded by further DNA sequences in the sample. This chain uses TRBV3-1 (or the pseudogene TRBV3-2) with TRBJ2-3, with 14 bases that match TRBD2. The CDR3 totals 17 residues. The junction had 2 bases not matched to a gene; V was cut back by 3 bases and J by 0 bases. Germline V gene lookup returns CDR1 LGHDT and CDR2 YNNKEL (reference sequence). CDR3 protein: CASSQGLAGVSTDTQYF. The CDR3 nucleotides are TGTGCCAGCAGCCAGGGACTAGCGGGGGTTAGCACAGATACGCAGTATTTT.

V gene TRBV6-5 combines with J gene TRBJ2-7, with 7 positions matching TRBD1. The CDR3 is 15 amino acids. Germline lookup yields CDR1 MNHEY and CDR2 SVGAGI. Trimming removed 0 bases from V and 4 bases from J; junction bases left unmatched: 6. The CDR3 nucleotides read TGTGCCAGCAGTTACTCGAGAAGGGGGCCGTACGAGCAGTACTTC. This codes for CASSYSRRGPYEQYF.

The J gene is TRBJ1-6, the V gene TRBV18, with D possibly matching TRBD1 (6 bases). Per the germline V gene, CDR1 is KGHSH and CDR2 is LQKENI. V gave up 4 bases and J gave up 4 bases, with 11 bases separating them. CDR3 length: 15 amino acids. In DNA, the CDR3 is TGTGCCAGCTCACACGGACAGAGATATAATTCACCCCTCCACTTT. This translates into CASSHGQRYNSPLHF.

The chain recombines TRBV9 with TRBJ1-2; no clear D gene. Deletions cut 4 bases from V and 7 bases from J, with 20 bases between. The CDR3 runs 15 residues. Germline V lookup: CDR1 SGDLS, CDR2 YYNGEE. CDR3 in DNA: TGTGCCAGCAGCTCCCGGGGAGAGGGTTCGGGTGGCTACACCTTC. Translating gives CASSSRGEGSGGYTF.

This clone was counted at least ten times. J is TRBJ1-4 and V is TRBV27; D not certain. This CDR3 has 13 residues. The V gene's germline CDR1 is MNHEY and CDR2 SMNVEV (reference sequence). The ends were cut back, 4 bases at V and 5 bases at J, with 8 bases in the middle. The CDR3 loop reads CASSYRRNEKLFF. CDR3 nucleotide sequence: TGTGCCAGCAGTTACAGAAGGAATGAAAAACTGTTTTTT.

This clone was observed a handful of times. The genes are TRBV7-8 and TRBJ1-1, with TRBD1 identical over 7 bases. Losses at the gene ends were 2 bases for V and 10 bases for J; bases not matched to a gene: 4. This CDR3 region has 12 residues. Germline CDR1 is SGHVS and CDR2 is FQNEAQ. CDR3: CASSLPQGGAFF. Written as DNA, the CDR3 is TGTGCCAGCAGCTTACCCCAGGGGGGAGCTTTCTTT. The whole variable domain, filled in from reference TRBV7-8 and TRBJ1-1, reads GAGVSQSPRYKVAKRGQDVALRCDPISGHVSLFWYQQALGQGPEFLTYFQNEAQLDKSGLPSDRFFAERPEGSVSTLKIQRTQQEDSAVYLCASSLPQGGAFFGQGTRLTVV.

The V gene is TRBV13, the J gene TRBJ1-6; D unresolved. CDR1 is PRHDT and CDR2 is FYEKMQ in the germline V gene (reference sequence). Trimming shortened V by 1 base and J by 7 bases, and 5 bases separated the two germline ends. The CDR3 extends over 13 amino acids. The CDR3 DNA follows: TGTGCCAGCAGCTTAGCCCGGAATTCACCCCTCCACTTT. It translates to CASSLARNSPLHF. The full variable domain, in which reference TRBV13 and TRBJ1-6 provide the parts outside the CDR3, is AAGVIQSPRHLIKEKRETATLKCYPIPRHDTVYWYQQGPGQDPQFLISFYEKMQSDKGSIPDRFSAQQFSDYHSELNMSSLELGDSALYFCASSLARNSPLHFGNGTRLTVT.

The V and J genes are TRBV3-1 (or the pseudogene TRBV3-2) and TRBJ2-1; 8 nucleotides align to TRBD2. Germline loops: CDR1 LGHDT, CDR2 YNNKEL (reference sequence). CDR3 length: 16 amino acids. Unmatched junction bases numbered 13, after V lost 7 bases and J lost 5 bases. The DNA for the CDR3 is TGTGCCAGCAACCTCCACGGAAGCGGGGGTAACAATGAGCAGTTCTTC. It encodes CASNLHGSGGNNEQFF.

The CDR3 coding sequence is TGCGCCAGCAGCCGGACAGGGCCAGATACGCAGTATTTT. It is translated as CASSRTGPDTQYF. The chain has TRBV5-1 and TRBJ2-3; 8 bases are a match to TRBD1. The V gene's germline CDR1 is SGHRS and CDR2 YFSETQ. The CDR3 has 13 amino acids. V lost 4 bases, J lost 4 bases, and 2 bases stayed unmatched.

The V and J genes are TRBV18 and TRBJ1-6; tentatively, D is TRBD1 (5 bases). V gave up 1 base and J gave up 10 bases, with 14 bases separating them. Germline V CDR1 and CDR2: KGHSH, LQKENI. The CDR3 has 15 amino acids. The CDR3 DNA reads as TGTGCCAGCTCACCACTTACAGGTCGAGAATCACCCCTCCACTTT. This encodes CASSPLTGRESPLHF. The whole variable domain, remainder taken from reference TRBV18 and TRBJ1-6, is NAGVMQNPRHLVRRRGQEARLRCSPMKGHSHVYWYRQLPEEGLKFMVYLQKENIIDESGMPKERFSAEFPKEGPSILRIQQVVRGDSAAYFCASSPLTGRESPLHFGNGTRLTVT.

The chain couples TRBV29-1 to TRBJ1-1; a weak D match, TRBD1 (6 bases). CDR3 length: 12 amino acids. Trimming took off 5 bases at V and 8 bases at J, with 15 bases between the two ends. The germline CDR1 and CDR2 sequences are SQVTM and ANQGSEA. As DNA, the CDR3 is TGCAGCGTTCAGGGGTCAATTTCCGAAGCTTTCTTT. This sequence encodes CSVQGSISEAFF.

The chain couples TRBV10-2 to TRBJ1-5, with D perhaps matching TRBD1 (5 bases). Between the trimmed V and J ends, which lost 7 bases and 7 bases, there was a span of 20 bases. The germline CDR1 and CDR2 sequences are WSHSY and SAAADI. CDR3 length equals 15 residues. The CDR3 sequence: CASTHTGSPPQPQHF. In nucleotides, the CDR3 is TGCGCCAGCACGCATACAGGTTCCCCTCCACAGCCCCAGCATTTT.

The genes are TRBV12-3 or TRBV12-4 and TRBJ1-6, with D perhaps TRBD1 (6 bases). Trimming pared 7 bases from V and 10 bases from J, leaving 11 bases between. The CDR3 consists of 12 residues. Here the CDR3 DNA reads TGTGCCAGCAAGTGGACAGACTCACCCCTCCACTTT. Its protein is CASKWTDSPLHF.

The chain recombines TRBV12-3 or TRBV12-4 with TRBJ1-2; TRBD1 might be the D (6 bases). The CDR3 totals 13 residues. V was pared by 5 bases and J by 3 bases, with 10 bases between. CDR3 bases: TGTGCCAGCAGTACAAGGACAGACTATGGCTACACCTTC. This codes for CASSTRTDYGYTF.

This chain links TRBV5-6 with TRBJ1-2; D is unclear. CDR1 and CDR2 (germline): SGHDT, YYEEEE. V lost 4 bases to trimming and J lost 8 bases, with 18 bases between them. This CDR3 has 14 residues. As DNA, the CDR3 is TGTGCCAGCAGCCCGATCGACGGGGAGAGAGGCTACACCTTC. This translates into CASSPIDGERGYTF.